This T cell receptor beta chain was retrieved from a study of T cell responses to AZD1222 COVID-19 vaccine. Study-wide findings and caveats: Baseline serostatus was positive in only a handful of AZD1222 recipients. In a largely white British group with more females than males, clonal diversity was possibly underestimated. The study found vaccine-associated CD4 TCRs spanning spike, dominant at 160-218 and 743-854. Reports say nearly half of spike-specific TCRs go after unmutated variant regions.

This clone was counted a few times. Its specificity is not known. Other DNA sequences in the sample encode the same CDR3. Germline V gene lookup returns CDR1 SGHTA and CDR2 FQGNSA. The V end was cut by 0 bases, the J end by 7 bases, with 9 bases between. This CDR3 has 13 residues. Produced via immunoSEQ multiplex PCR; TCRdb's table is partial and in-frame only. The data show about 80,000 clones, with approximately 85% seen just once and around 9.3% held by the top ten. The rearrangement joins TRBV7-2 to TRBJ1-2; D is unresolved. The receptor comes from an adult who received the AZD1222 COVID-19 vaccine. Sample: peripheral blood, taken 28 days after the second AZD1222 dose. The CDR3 protein is CASSLAGSGGYTF. The CDR3 region has the DNA TGTGCCAGCAGCTTAGCGGGGTCGGGTGGCTACACCTTC.